This TCR beta chain was documented in a study of post-analysis software for immune sequencing data. Study-wide context: Disease trajectories encompassed relapsing-remitting, secondary progressive and progressive-relapsing multiple sclerosis. Whole-study findings and limits: Significantly decreased normalized Chao1 diversity was recorded for multiple sclerosis patients relative to controls. The study found TRBV5-6, TRBV5-1 and TRBV20-1 among about 5 TRBV segments more frequent in patients than controls.

The library was made from cDNA and included unique molecular identifiers. From approximately 0.95 to 9.8 million T cells, roughly 0.5 million cDNA molecules were obtained. TCRdb reprocessed the PCR reads via MiXCR and lists one record per CDR3 protein. The sample lists roughly 800,000 distinct CDR3 sequences; 30% were seen once. The CDR3 is 16 amino acids. V shed 6 bases and J shed 5 bases, with 20 bases lying between them. Comment on this clonotype: Its specificity is not known.

This TCR derives from a girl aged 5-17 years with multiple sclerosis. The sample was blood. V usage is TRBV12-3 or TRBV12-4 and J usage is TRBJ1-5, with D unclear. The CDR3 nucleotides are TGTGCCAGCAGCCCAACCCGGACCGACCACCATCAGCCCCAGCATTTT. It is translated as CASSPTRTDHHQPQHF.